Sequencing of this T cell receptor beta chain was carried out in a study of T cells in Graves' hyperthyroidism and ophthalmopathy. It was RNA transcripts that yielded the amplified TCR beta CDR3 regions. The HTBI primer set served for first-round RT-PCR of the TCR CDR3. TCRdb independently ran MiXCR on the multiplex PCR reads; one entry per CDR3 protein. Of hundreds of thousands of distinct CDR3 sequences listed, approximately 14% are singletons. This clonotype was seen ten or more times. Clinical symptoms, serum thyroxine, TRAb, thyroid ultrasound and orbital computed tomography informed diagnoses. This CDR3 has 14 residues. Germline assignment: CDR1 GTSNPN and CDR2 SVGIG (reference sequence). V lost 0 bases, J lost 1 base, and 6 bases lay in between.

The TCR sequence derives from a woman aged 18-35 years with Graves' hyperthyroidism. Material for sequencing was blood. The gene calls are TRBV30 and TRBJ2-2; tentative D call: TRBD2 (5 bases). The CDR3 DNA sequence: TGTGCCTGGAGTGTTCGGGGGAACACCGGGGAGCTGTTTTTT. This sequence encodes CAWSVRGNTGELFF.